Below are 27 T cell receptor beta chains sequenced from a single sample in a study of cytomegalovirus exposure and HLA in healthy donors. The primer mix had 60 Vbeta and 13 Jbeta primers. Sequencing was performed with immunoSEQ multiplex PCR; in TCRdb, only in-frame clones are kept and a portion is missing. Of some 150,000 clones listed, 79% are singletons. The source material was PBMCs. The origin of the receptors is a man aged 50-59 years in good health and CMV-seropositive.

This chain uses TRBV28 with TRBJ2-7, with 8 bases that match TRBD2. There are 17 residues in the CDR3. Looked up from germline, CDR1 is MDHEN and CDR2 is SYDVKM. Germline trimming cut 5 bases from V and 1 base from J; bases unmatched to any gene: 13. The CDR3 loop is CASSTPSGLVRSYEQYF. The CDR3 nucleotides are TGTGCCAGCAGTACCCCTTCGGGACTAGTTAGGTCCTACGAGCAGTACTTC.

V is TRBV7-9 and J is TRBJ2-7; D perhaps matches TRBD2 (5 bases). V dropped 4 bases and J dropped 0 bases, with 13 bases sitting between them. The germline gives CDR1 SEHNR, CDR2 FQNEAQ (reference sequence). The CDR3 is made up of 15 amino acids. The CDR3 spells CASSSGGRSSYEQYF. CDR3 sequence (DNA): TGTGCCAGCAGCTCCGGAGGACGGAGCTCCTACGAGCAGTACTTC.

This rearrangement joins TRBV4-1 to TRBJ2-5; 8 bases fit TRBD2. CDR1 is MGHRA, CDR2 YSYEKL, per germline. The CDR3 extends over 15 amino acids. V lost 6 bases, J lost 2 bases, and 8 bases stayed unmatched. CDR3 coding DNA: TGCGCCAGCAGGCGTACTAGCGGAACGCAAGAGACCCAGTACTTC. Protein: CASRRTSGTQETQYF.

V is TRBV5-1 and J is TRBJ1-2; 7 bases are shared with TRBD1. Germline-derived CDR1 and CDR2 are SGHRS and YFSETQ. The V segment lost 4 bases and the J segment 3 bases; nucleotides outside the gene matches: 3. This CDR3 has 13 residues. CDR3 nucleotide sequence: TGCGCCAGCAGCCCCGGACAGGACTATGGCTACACCTTC. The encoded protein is CASSPGQDYGYTF.

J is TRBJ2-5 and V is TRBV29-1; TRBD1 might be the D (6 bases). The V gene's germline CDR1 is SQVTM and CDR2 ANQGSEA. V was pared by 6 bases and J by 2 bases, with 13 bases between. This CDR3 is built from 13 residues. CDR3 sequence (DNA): TGCAGCGTCCGTACGGACAGACAAGAGACCCAGTACTTC. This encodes CSVRTDRQETQYF.

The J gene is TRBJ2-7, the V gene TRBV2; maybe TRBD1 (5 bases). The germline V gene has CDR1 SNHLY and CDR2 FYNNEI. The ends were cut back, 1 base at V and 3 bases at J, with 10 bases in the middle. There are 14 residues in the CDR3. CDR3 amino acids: CASSEDRRLYEQYF. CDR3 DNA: TGTGCCAGCAGTGAAGACAGGAGACTCTACGAGCAGTACTTC.

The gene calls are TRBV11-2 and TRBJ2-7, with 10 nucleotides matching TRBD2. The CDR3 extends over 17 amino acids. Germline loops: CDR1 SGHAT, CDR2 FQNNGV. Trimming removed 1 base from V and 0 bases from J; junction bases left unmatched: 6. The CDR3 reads CASSLGLLAGSSYEQYF. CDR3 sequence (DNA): TGTGCCAGCAGCTTAGGTCTACTAGCGGGGAGCTCCTACGAGCAGTACTTC.

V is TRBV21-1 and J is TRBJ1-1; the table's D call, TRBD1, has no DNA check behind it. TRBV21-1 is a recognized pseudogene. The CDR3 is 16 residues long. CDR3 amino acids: CASSKELENRNTEAFF. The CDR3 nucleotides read TGTGCCAGCAGCAAAGAGTTGGAAAACAGGAACACTGAAGCTTTCTTT.

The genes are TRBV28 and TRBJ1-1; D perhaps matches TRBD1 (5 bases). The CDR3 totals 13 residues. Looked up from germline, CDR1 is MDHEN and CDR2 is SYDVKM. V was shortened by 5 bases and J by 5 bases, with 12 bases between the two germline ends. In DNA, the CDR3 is TGTGCCAGCAGTACAAGGGACTGGACTGAAGCTTTCTTT. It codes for CASSTRDWTEAFF.

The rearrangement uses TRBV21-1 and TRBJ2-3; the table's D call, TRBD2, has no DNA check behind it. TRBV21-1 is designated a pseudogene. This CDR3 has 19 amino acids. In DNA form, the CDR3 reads TGTGCCAGCAGCGGACGGACTAGCGGGAGGTCCTTTTCCACAGATACGCAGTATTTT. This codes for CASSGRTSGRSFSTDTQYF.

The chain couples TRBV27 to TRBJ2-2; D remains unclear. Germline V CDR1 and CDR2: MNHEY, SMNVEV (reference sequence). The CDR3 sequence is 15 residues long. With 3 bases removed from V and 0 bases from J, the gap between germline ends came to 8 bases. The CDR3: CASSFSRTNTGELFF. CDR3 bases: TGTGCCAGCAGTTTTTCCAGGACGAACACCGGGGAGCTGTTTTTT.

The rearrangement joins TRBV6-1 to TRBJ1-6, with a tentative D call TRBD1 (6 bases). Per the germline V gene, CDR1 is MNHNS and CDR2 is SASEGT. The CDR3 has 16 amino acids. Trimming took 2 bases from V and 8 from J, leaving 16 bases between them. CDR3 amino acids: CASSEKWGRGDSPLHF. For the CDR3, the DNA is TGTGCCAGCAGTGAAAAGTGGGGCAGGGGTGATTCACCCCTCCACTTT.

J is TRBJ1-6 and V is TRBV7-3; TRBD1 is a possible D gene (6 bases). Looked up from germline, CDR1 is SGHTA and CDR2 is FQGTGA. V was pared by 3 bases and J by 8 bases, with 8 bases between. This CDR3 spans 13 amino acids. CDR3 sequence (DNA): TGTGCCAGCAGCTTCACAGGGCATTCACCCCTCCACTTT. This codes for CASSFTGHSPLHF. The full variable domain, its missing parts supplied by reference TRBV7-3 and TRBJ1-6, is GAGVSQTPSNKVTEKGKYVELRCDPISGHTALYWYRQSLGQGPEFLIYFQGTGAADDSGLPNDRFFAVRPEGSVSTLKIQRTERGDSAVYLCASSFTGHSPLHFGNGTRLTVT.

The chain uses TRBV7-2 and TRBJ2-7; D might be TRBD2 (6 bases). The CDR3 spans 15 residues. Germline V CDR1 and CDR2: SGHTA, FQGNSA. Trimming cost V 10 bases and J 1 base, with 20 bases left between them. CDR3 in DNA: TGTGCCACCGCCCTGTATCCGGGAGAATCCTACGAGCAGTACTTC. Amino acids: CATALYPGESYEQYF.

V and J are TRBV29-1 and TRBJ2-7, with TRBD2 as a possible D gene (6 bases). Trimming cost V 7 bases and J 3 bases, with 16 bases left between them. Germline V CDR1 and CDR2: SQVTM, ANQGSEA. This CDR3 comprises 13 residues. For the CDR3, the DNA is TGCAGCGGCCGTGGGGGGTTGAACTACGAGCAGTACTTC. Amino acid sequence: CSGRGGLNYEQYF.

In DNA form, the CDR3 reads TGTGCCAGCAGTGTCAGACAGTTGGCCGGGGAGCTGTTTTTT. Its protein is CASSVRQLAGELFF. The chain recombines TRBV2 with TRBJ2-2, with D possibly TRBD1 on 5 matching bases. The CDR3 is 14 amino acids. CDR1 is SNHLY, CDR2 FYNNEI, per germline. The V end lost 4 bases, the J end lost 6 bases, and 12 bases lay between the germline ends.

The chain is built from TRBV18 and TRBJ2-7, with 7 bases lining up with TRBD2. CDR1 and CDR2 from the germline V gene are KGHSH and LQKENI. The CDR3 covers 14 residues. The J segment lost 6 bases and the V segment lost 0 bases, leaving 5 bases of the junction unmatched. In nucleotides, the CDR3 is TGTGCCAGCTCACCACCTTCCCCTAGCGGCGAGCAGTACTTC. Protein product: CASSPPSPSGEQYF. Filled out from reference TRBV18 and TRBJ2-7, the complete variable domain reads NAGVMQNPRHLVRRRGQEARLRCSPMKGHSHVYWYRQLPEEGLKFMVYLQKENIIDESGMPKERFSAEFPKEGPSILRIQQVVRGDSAAYFCASSPPSPSGEQYFGPGTRLTVT.

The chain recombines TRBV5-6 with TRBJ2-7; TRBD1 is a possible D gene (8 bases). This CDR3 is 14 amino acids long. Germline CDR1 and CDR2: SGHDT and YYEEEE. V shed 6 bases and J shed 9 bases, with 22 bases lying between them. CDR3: CASTPAGTGFGQYF. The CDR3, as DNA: TGTGCCAGCACCCCAGCGGGGACAGGCTTTGGGCAGTACTTC.

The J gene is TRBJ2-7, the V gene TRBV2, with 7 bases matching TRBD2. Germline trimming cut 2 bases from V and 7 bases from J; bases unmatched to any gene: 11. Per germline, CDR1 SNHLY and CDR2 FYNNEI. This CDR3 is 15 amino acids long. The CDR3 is CASSERLRESIEQYF. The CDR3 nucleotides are TGTGCCAGCAGTGAAAGGTTGCGGGAGTCGATTGAGCAGTACTTC.

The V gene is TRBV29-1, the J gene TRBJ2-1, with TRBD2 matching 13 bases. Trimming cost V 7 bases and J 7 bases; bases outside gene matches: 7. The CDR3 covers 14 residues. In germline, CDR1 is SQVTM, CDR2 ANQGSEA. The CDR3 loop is CSALRTSGSNEQFF. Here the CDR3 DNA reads TGCAGCGCCTTAAGGACTAGCGGGAGTAATGAGCAGTTCTTC.

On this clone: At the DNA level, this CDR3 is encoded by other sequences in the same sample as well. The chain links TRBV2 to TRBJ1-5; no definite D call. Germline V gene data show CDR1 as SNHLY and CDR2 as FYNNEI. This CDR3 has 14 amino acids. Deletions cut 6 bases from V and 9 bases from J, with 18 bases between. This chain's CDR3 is CASSTQSAITPQHF. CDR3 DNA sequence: TGTGCCAGCAGCACCCAAAGCGCCATCACGCCCCAGCATTTT.

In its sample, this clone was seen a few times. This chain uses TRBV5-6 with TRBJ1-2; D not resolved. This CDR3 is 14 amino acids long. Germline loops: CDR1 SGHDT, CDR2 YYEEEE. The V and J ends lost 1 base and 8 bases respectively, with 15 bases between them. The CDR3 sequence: CASSLFWEPEGYTF. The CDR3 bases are TGTGCCAGCAGCTTGTTCTGGGAGCCGGAGGGCTACACCTTC.

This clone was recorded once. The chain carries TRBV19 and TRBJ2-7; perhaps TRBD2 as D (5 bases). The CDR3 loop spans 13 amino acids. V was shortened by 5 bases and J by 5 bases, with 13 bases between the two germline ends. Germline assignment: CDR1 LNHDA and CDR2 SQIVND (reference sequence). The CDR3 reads CASSATGEHEQYF. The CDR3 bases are TGTGCCAGTAGTGCAACCGGGGAGCACGAGCAGTACTTC.

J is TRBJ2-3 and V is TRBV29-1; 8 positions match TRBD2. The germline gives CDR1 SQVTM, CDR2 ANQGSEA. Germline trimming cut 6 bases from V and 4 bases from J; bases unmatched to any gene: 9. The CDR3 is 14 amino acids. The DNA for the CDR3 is TGCAGCGTCGTGGATAGCGGGATCGCAGATACGCAGTATTTT. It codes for CSVVDSGIADTQYF.

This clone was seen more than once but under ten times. The CDR3 region has the DNA TGTGCCAGCAGTGAAGCGTGGTTCGGGAGGGCGGGAGAGACCCAGTACTTC. This translates into CASSEAWFGRAGETQYF. The gene calls are TRBV6-1 and TRBJ2-5; TRBD2 matches at 8 bases. The CDR3 runs 17 residues. With V trimmed by 0 bases and J by 4 bases, 10 bases remained unmatched. Germline V lookup: CDR1 MNHNS, CDR2 SASEGT.

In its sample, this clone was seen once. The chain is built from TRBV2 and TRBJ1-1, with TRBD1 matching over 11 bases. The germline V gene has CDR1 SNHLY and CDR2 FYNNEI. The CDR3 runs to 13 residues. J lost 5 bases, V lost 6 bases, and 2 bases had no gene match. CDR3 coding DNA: TGTGCCAGCAGGGGGGACAGGGGGACTGAAGCTTTCTTT. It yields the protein CASRGDRGTEAFF.

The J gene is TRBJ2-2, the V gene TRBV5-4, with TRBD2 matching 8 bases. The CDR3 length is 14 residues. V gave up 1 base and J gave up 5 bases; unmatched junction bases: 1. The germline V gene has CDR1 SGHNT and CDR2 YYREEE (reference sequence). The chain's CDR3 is CASSLRGGTGELFF. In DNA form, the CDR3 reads TGTGCCAGCAGCTTGCGGGGGGGAACCGGGGAGCTGTTTTTT.